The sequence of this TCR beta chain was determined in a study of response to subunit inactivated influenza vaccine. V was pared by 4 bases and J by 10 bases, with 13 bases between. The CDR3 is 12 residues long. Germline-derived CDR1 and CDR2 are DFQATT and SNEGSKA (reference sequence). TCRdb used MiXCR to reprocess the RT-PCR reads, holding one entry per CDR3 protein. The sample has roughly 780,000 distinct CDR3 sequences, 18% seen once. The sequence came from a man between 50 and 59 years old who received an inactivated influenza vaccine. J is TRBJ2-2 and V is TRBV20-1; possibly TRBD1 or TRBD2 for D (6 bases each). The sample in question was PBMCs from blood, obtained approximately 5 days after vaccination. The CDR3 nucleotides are TGCAGTGCTAAGAGGGGGGCCGAGGAGCTGTTTTTT. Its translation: CSAKRGAEELFF.